This T cell receptor beta chain was observed in a study of identical twins. In the case of this clonotype: The antigen is undetermined.

Overall study results and limits: Memory repertoires lacked the insertion deficit that abundant cord blood beta clonotypes showed. Without tracking the same donors, conclusions rested on cross-sectional statistical analysis. Out-of-frame TCR alpha sharing in monozygotic twins exceeded recombination model predictions.

MiXCR, run by TCRdb on the 5' RACE reads, gives a single entry per CDR3 protein. The table has about 720,000 distinct CDR3 sequences, 8.6% seen once. There are 15 residues in the CDR3. Germline CDR1 is LGHDT and CDR2 is YNNKEL (reference sequence). Trimming pared 4 bases from V and 10 bases from J, leaving 20 bases between. The same data also went into a second study, on yellow fever vaccine responses in identical twins. Turning to that study: Reportedly, the response of twins' T cells to the vaccine seemed partly convergent, partly personalized.

The sequence was obtained from a woman between 18 and 30 years old in good health. Sequenced material: PBMCs. The chain combines TRBV3-1 with TRBJ2-1; tentative D call: TRBD2 (6 bases). The CDR3 region is CASSRSLASMGEQFF. In nucleotides, the CDR3 is TGTGCCAGCAGCCGGAGTCTAGCGTCCATGGGAGAGCAGTTCTTC.